A selection of T cell receptor beta chains follows, all from one sample in a study of blood T cell repertoires in COVID-19. Libraries were prepared by immunoSEQ multiplex PCR; TCRdb keeps only in-frame clonotypes and omits some of them. The table lists about 80,000 clones, roughly 86% of them singletons. Sequencing was carried out using peripheral blood. All receptors derive from a human donor in a cohort sampled during active COVID-19. Each CDR3 is given with its conserved first and last residue. The order of the fields is J gene, D gene, V gene, clone size, CDR3 protein, CDR3 DNA. D genes are given only for firm matches. A clone size is listed for some rows: how often the clone was seen (once, few, many), or a class if it is expanded.

j_gene: TRBJ2-1
d_gene: NA
v_gene: TRBV5-4
abundance: NA
CDR3aa: CASSLRGPYNEQFF
CDR3nt: TGTGCCAGCAGCTTGCGGGGTCCCTACAATGAGCAGTTCTTC

j_gene: TRBJ2-3
d_gene: NA
v_gene: TRBV19
abundance: NA
CDR3aa: CASSKGIDTDTQYF
CDR3nt: TGTGCCAGTAGTAAGGGGATAGACACAGATACGCAGTATTTT

j_gene: TRBJ2-1
d_gene: NA
v_gene: TRBV6-6
abundance: NA
CDR3aa: CASTRLVLPYNEQFF
CDR3nt: TGTGCCAGCACCAGACTAGTGCTCCCCTACAATGAGCAGTTCTTC

j_gene: TRBJ2-4
d_gene: NA
v_gene: TRBV28
abundance: NA
CDR3aa: CASPWATPAKNIQYF
CDR3nt: TGTGCCAGCCCCTGGGCAACCCCAGCCAAAAACATTCAGTACTTC

j_gene: TRBJ2-5
d_gene: NA
v_gene: TRBV7-2
abundance: NA
CDR3aa: CASSEGQQETQYF
CDR3nt: TGTGCCAGCAGCGAAGGACAGCAAGAGACCCAGTACTTC

j_gene: TRBJ2-1
d_gene: TRBD1
v_gene: TRBV4-1
abundance: NA
CDR3aa: CASSQERGTGGLYEQFF
CDR3nt: TGCGCCAGCAGCCAAGAGAGGGGGACAGGGGGTCTCTATGAGCAGTTCTTC

j_gene: TRBJ1-1
d_gene: NA
v_gene: TRBV6-5
abundance: NA
CDR3aa: CASSLRGRAFF
CDR3nt: TGTGCCAGCAGTCTACGAGGGCGCGCTTTCTTT

j_gene: TRBJ2-3
d_gene: NA
v_gene: TRBV4-1
abundance: NA
CDR3aa: CASSQPGRKDTQYF
CDR3nt: TGCGCCAGCAGCCAACCAGGCCGAAAAGATACGCAGTATTTT

j_gene: TRBJ1-5
d_gene: TRBD1
v_gene: TRBV19
abundance: NA
CDR3aa: CASSIRDRGNQPQHF
CDR3nt: TGTGCCAGTAGTATCCGGGACAGGGGCAATCAGCCCCAGCATTTT

j_gene: TRBJ2-2
d_gene: NA
v_gene: TRBV28
abundance: NA
CDR3aa: CASREQPNTGELFF
CDR3nt: TGTGCCAGCAGGGAACAGCCGAACACCGGGGAGCTGTTTTTT

j_gene: TRBJ2-1
d_gene: NA
v_gene: TRBV6-2/TRBV6-3
abundance: NA
CDR3aa: CASSYPSTGTFGNEQFF
CDR3nt: TGTGCCAGCAGTTACCCCTCTACAGGGACCTTTGGCAATGAGCAGTTCTTC

j_gene: TRBJ2-2
d_gene: TRBD1
v_gene: TRBV6-2/TRBV6-3
abundance: once
CDR3aa: CASSGQGTGELFF
CDR3nt: TGTGCCAGCAGTGGACAGGGGACCGGGGAGCTGTTTTTT

j_gene: TRBJ2-7
d_gene: TRBD2
v_gene: TRBV7-9
abundance: NA
CDR3aa: CASSLASGGAVHYEQYF
CDR3nt: TGTGCCAGCAGCTTAGCTAGCGGGGGGGCTGTACACTACGAGCAGTACTTC

j_gene: TRBJ1-4
d_gene: NA
v_gene: TRBV12-5
abundance: NA
CDR3aa: CASGTKQGSDEKLFF
CDR3nt: TGTGCTAGTGGTACAAAACAGGGATCGGATGAAAAACTGTTTTTT

j_gene: TRBJ2-3
d_gene: NA
v_gene: TRBV2
abundance: once
CDR3aa: CASRVPAGGDTQYF
CDR3nt: TGTGCCAGCAGGGTACCGGCCGGCGGGGATACGCAGTATTTT